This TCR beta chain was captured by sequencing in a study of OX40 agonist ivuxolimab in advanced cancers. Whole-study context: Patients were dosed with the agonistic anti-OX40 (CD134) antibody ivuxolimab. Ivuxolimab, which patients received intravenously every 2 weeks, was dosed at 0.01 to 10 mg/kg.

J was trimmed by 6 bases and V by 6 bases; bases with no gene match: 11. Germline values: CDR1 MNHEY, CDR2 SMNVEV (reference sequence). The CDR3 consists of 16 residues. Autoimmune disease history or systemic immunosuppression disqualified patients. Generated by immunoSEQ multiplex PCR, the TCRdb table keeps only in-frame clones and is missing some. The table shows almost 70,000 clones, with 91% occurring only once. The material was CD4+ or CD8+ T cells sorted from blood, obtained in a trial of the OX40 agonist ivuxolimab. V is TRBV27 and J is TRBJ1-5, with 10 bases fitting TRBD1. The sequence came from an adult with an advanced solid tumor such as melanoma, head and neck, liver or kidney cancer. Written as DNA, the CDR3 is TGTGCCAGCAGGACCCGCGGGGACAGGGGTTTTCAGCCCCAGCATTTT. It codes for CASRTRGDRGFQPQHF.